Below are 31 T cell receptor beta chains sequenced from a single sample in a study of shared clonotypes between healthy human individuals. Repertoires were generated with immunoSEQ multiplex PCR, while TCRdb's copy carries only in-frame clones and drops some. The sample lists about 1 million clones, about 75% occurring once. Sequencing was done on a sample of memory CD4+ T cells sorted from blood. Specified subset: CD45RA-negative fraction. Receptors originate from a man aged 18-30 years in good health.

The rearrangement links TRBV2 to TRBJ1-3; 7 nucleotides agree with TRBD1. Trimming took 4 bases from V and 2 from J; bases not matched to a gene: 5. The CDR3 length is 15 residues. Germline CDR1 is SNHLY and CDR2 is FYNNEI. This CDR3 reads CASSVATGPGNTIYF. For the CDR3, the DNA is TGTGCCAGCAGTGTCGCGACAGGGCCTGGAAACACCATATATTTT.

As to this clone: Within the sample, other DNA sequences also encode this same CDR3. The chain recombines TRBV5-1 with TRBJ1-5, with no clear D. Trimming shortened V by 1 base and J by 0 bases, and 8 bases separated the two germline ends. In germline, CDR1 is SGHRS, CDR2 YFSETQ. The CDR3 loop spans 15 amino acids. The CDR3 loop reads CASSLTGDSNQPQHF. Here the CDR3 DNA reads TGCGCCAGCAGCTTGACGGGAGATAGCAATCAGCCCCAGCATTTT.

This clone was detected once. The CDR3: CASSLSGGEETQYF. The CDR3 DNA is TGTGCCAGCAGCTTAAGCGGGGGCGAGGAGACCCAGTACTTC. The genes are TRBV11-3 and TRBJ2-5; the match to TRBD2 covers 8 bases. Trimming at V came to 2 bases and at J to 5 bases, leaving 4 bases not matched to a gene. The CDR3 runs to 14 residues. Germline V gene lookup returns CDR1 SGHNT and CDR2 YENEEA.

This clone was counted only a few times. This rearrangement joins TRBV10-2 to TRBJ1-1; D gene uncertain. Per germline, CDR1 WSHSY and CDR2 SAAADI. CDR3 size: 13 residues. V dropped 1 base and J dropped 1 base, with 4 bases sitting between them. CDR3 DNA sequence: TGCGCCAGCAGTGAGTTGGGGAACACTGAAGCTTTCTTT. Translation gives CASSELGNTEAFF.

The chain uses TRBV10-3 and TRBJ1-3; D unresolved. The CDR3 is 13 amino acids. Trimming left V 7 bases short and J 3 bases short, with 10 bases between. In germline, CDR1 is ENHRY, CDR2 SYGVKD. CDR3: CAIMAGFGNTIYF. The CDR3, as DNA: TGTGCCATCATGGCCGGGTTTGGAAACACCATATATTTT.

This clone was seen ten or more times. The chain employs TRBV19 and TRBJ1-1; the match to TRBD1 covers 9 bases. With V trimmed by 5 bases and J by 3 bases, 13 bases remained unmatched. The CDR3 has 17 amino acids. Per the germline V gene, CDR1 is LNHDA and CDR2 is SQIVND (reference sequence). This chain's CDR3 is CASSPLANRGPHTEAFF. The CDR3 bases are TGTGCCAGTAGTCCTCTGGCGAACAGGGGGCCCCACACTGAAGCTTTCTTT.

This clone was seen a few times. The V gene is TRBV5-1, the J gene TRBJ2-5; no clear D. V was shortened by 4 bases and J by 5 bases, with 12 bases between the two germline ends. The CDR3 runs 13 residues. From germline, CDR1 is SGHRS and CDR2 YFSETQ. Here the CDR3 DNA reads TGCGCCAGCAGCCTAGAGGTCACGGAGACCCAGTACTTC. Protein: CASSLEVTETQYF.

This clone appeared once. The chain combines TRBV9 with TRBJ2-7; perhaps TRBD2 as D (6 bases). Between the trimmed V and J ends, which lost 0 bases and 4 bases, there was a span of 17 bases. The CDR3 totals 16 residues. Germline lookup yields CDR1 SGDLS and CDR2 YYNGEE. The CDR3 DNA follows: TGTGCCAGCAGCGTAGGGCTAGGGGAGGCTGGTTACGAGCAGTACTTC. This codes for CASSVGLGEAGYEQYF.

CDR3 coding DNA: TGTGCCAGCAGTACTAGCGTAGCTGAGCAGTTCTTC. It specifies CASSTSVAEQFF. The chain carries TRBV6-4 and TRBJ2-1; TRBD2 matches 7 bases. Germline loops: CDR1 MRHNA, CDR2 SNTAGT. CDR3 length equals 12 residues. V shed 5 bases and J 9 bases; nucleotides not matched to a gene: 4.

CDR3 DNA sequence: TGTGCCAGCAGCCTAGCTCCCGGGGGAGGGGCCCGCACAGATACGCAGTATTTT. It specifies CASSLAPGGGARTDTQYF. The chain has TRBV5-6 and TRBJ2-3, with 7 bases matching TRBD2. Germline V gene lookup returns CDR1 SGHDT and CDR2 YYEEEE. This CDR3 spans 18 amino acids. After removal of 4 bases from V and 1 base from J, the junction contained 15 bases not matched to a gene.

The rearrangement links TRBV4-1 to TRBJ2-5; 10 bases match TRBD2. V shed 4 bases and J 5 bases; nucleotides not matched to a gene: 7. Per the germline V gene, CDR1 is MGHRA and CDR2 is YSYEKL. There are 15 residues in the CDR3. In nucleotides, the CDR3 is TGCGCCAGCAGCCCAAGCGGGGGGGCCGAGGAGACCCAGTACTTC. Translating it yields CASSPSGGAEETQYF.

This clone occurred once. The chain carries TRBV2 and TRBJ1-4; 7 nucleotides agree with TRBD1. With V trimmed by 4 bases and J by 8 bases, 7 bases remained unmatched. Germline CDR1 and CDR2: SNHLY and FYNNEI. CDR3 size: 14 residues. CDR3 sequence: CASSGDRAREKLFF. CDR3 nucleotide sequence: TGTGCCAGCAGTGGAGACAGGGCTCGGGAAAAACTGTTTTTT.

The chain has TRBV27 and TRBJ2-1, with D perhaps given as TRBD1 or TRBD2 (5 bases each). Germline CDR1 reads MNHEY; CDR2 reads SMNVEV (reference sequence). V lost 3 bases and J 3 bases, leaving 6 bases between the germline ends. The CDR3 is 13 amino acids. CDR3 nucleotide sequence: TGTGCCAGCAGTTTTGGGGGCTACAATGAGCAGTTCTTC. It translates to CASSFGGYNEQFF.

This clone has a handful of counts. The V call is TRBV6-1, the J call TRBJ2-1; possible D gene TRBD1, 5 bases. The CDR3 totals 15 residues. V was trimmed by 6 bases and J by 5 bases, leaving 17 bases between them. CDR1 is MNHNS, CDR2 SASEGT, per germline. CDR3 nucleotides: TGTGCCAGCAGATGGTCGGCAGGGTCTAACAATGAGCAGTTCTTC. It yields the protein CASRWSAGSNNEQFF.

The chain links TRBV2 to TRBJ2-5; 10 bases match TRBD2. This CDR3 has 14 residues. Looked up from germline, CDR1 is SNHLY and CDR2 is FYNNEI. J lost 2 bases, V lost 6 bases, and 3 bases had no gene match. CDR3 bases: TGTGCCAGCAGAGCGACTAGCGGGCAAGAGACCCAGTACTTC. Its protein is CASRATSGQETQYF.

This clone has a single count. The chain recombines TRBV9 with TRBJ2-1; a possible D gene is TRBD2 (7 bases). In germline, CDR1 is SGDLS, CDR2 YYNGEE. V gave up 3 bases and J gave up 11 bases, with 12 bases separating them. This CDR3 has 12 residues. The CDR3 reads CASSGPGGQQFF. The CDR3 region has the DNA TGTGCCAGCAGCGGACCGGGGGGCCAGCAGTTCTTC.

As concerns this clone: Other DNA sequences in the same sample also yield this CDR3. V gene TRBV5-1 combines with J gene TRBJ2-2; maybe TRBD2 (6 bases). Deletions cut 0 bases from V and 1 base from J, with 7 bases between. Germline loops: CDR1 SGHRS, CDR2 YFSETQ. The CDR3 spans 15 residues. As DNA, the CDR3 is TGCGCCAGCAGCTTGGACGGGGGGAACACCGGGGAGCTGTTTTTT. Its translation is CASSLDGGNTGELFF.

The chain employs TRBV2 and TRBJ2-1, with D unresolved. The CDR3 loop spans 14 amino acids. Trimming stripped 10 bases from V and 6 bases from J, with 19 bases between. Per germline, CDR1 SNHLY and CDR2 FYNNEI. CDR3 loop: CATSVAVSGNEQFF. As DNA, the CDR3 is TGTGCCACGTCGGTTGCAGTCTCCGGCAATGAGCAGTTCTTC.

J is TRBJ2-1 and V is TRBV7-2, with unresolved D. There are 15 residues in the CDR3. The germline V gene has CDR1 SGHTA and CDR2 FQGNSA. V lost 2 bases and J 1 base, leaving 9 bases between the germline ends. This CDR3 reads CASSLSGWSYNEQFF. CDR3 coding DNA: TGTGCCAGCAGCTTAAGTGGATGGTCCTACAATGAGCAGTTCTTC.

V usage is TRBV18 and J usage is TRBJ1-1; D remains unclear. V was pared by 2 bases and J by 6 bases, with 10 bases between. This CDR3 is built from 13 residues. Per the germline V gene, CDR1 is KGHSH and CDR2 is LQKENI. This CDR3 is CASSPGPGAEAFF. The CDR3 nucleotides are TGTGCCAGCTCACCAGGGCCTGGGGCTGAAGCTTTCTTT.

V usage is TRBV7-2 and J usage is TRBJ2-3; 11 bases agree with TRBD2. This CDR3 contains 18 residues. Looked up from germline, CDR1 is SGHTA and CDR2 is FQGNSA. J lost 4 bases, V lost 1 base, and 10 bases had no gene match. The CDR3 spells CASSLGVSGRAGADTQYF. CDR3 in DNA: TGTGCCAGCAGCTTAGGTGTTAGCGGGAGGGCCGGAGCAGATACGCAGTATTTT.

This chain's CDR3 is CASSDRDRGSNYGYTF. For the CDR3, the DNA is TGTGCCAGCAGTGACCGGGACAGGGGCTCTAACTATGGCTACACCTTC. The chain carries TRBV6-1 and TRBJ1-2; 10 bases align to TRBD1. Per the germline V gene, CDR1 is MNHNS and CDR2 is SASEGT. After removal of 3 bases from V and 0 bases from J, the junction contained 4 bases not matched to a gene. The CDR3 covers 16 residues.

V usage is TRBV2 and J usage is TRBJ1-6; TRBD1 matches 9 bases. V trimming: 4 bases; J trimming: 7 bases; junction bases outside the gene matches: 2. The CDR3 contains 14 residues. CDR1 is SNHLY and CDR2 is FYNNEI in the germline V gene. The CDR3 DNA is TGTGCCAGCAGTGGGGGACAGGGAAATTCACCCCTCCACTTT. Its protein product is CASSGGQGNSPLHF.

The V call is TRBV21-1, the J call TRBJ2-2; the table's D call, TRBD2, was not checked against the DNA. TRBV21-1 is described as a pseudogene. The CDR3 covers 14 residues. Here the CDR3 DNA reads TGTGCCAGCAGCAAAATTCCTATCGGAGGCAAGCTGTTTTTT. It encodes CASSKIPIGGKLFF.

CDR3 sequence reads: CASSSPGLASSYNSPLHF. CDR3 nucleotides: TGTGCCAGCAGCTCTCCGGGACTCGCTAGCTCCTATAATTCACCCCTCCACTTT. This chain uses TRBV7-8 with TRBJ1-6; possible D gene TRBD1, 5 bases. The CDR3 is 18 amino acids. Trimming removed 4 bases from V and 0 bases from J, with 16 bases in between. CDR1 and CDR2 (germline): SGHVS, FQNEAQ. The complete variable domain, with remaining parts taken from reference TRBV7-8 and TRBJ1-6, reads GAGVSQSPRYKVAKRGQDVALRCDPISGHVSLFWYQQALGQGPEFLTYFQNEAQLDKSGLPSDRFFAERPEGSVSTLKIQRTQQEDSAVYLCASSSPGLASSYNSPLHFGNGTRLTVT.

This clone was seen at least ten times. The chain couples TRBV6-5 to TRBJ2-3; D unresolved. V was shortened by 0 bases and J by 3 bases, with 10 bases between the two germline ends. There are 15 residues in the CDR3. The germline gives CDR1 MNHEY, CDR2 SVGAGI. This chain's CDR3 is CASSYSLGVTDTQYF. The CDR3 DNA reads as TGTGCCAGCAGTTACTCATTGGGTGTGACAGATACGCAGTATTTT.

This sequence joins TRBV7-9 and TRBJ2-7, with D perhaps matching TRBD1 or TRBD2 (5 bases each). Germline loops: CDR1 SEHNR, CDR2 FQNEAQ (reference sequence). This CDR3 region has 13 residues. The germline V and J ends were trimmed by 2 bases and 3 bases, with 8 bases remaining between them. CDR3 loop: CASSLRGVYEQYF. CDR3 nucleotides: TGTGCCAGCAGCTTACGAGGGGTCTACGAGCAGTACTTC.

J is TRBJ2-2 and V is TRBV11-3; 9 bases agree with TRBD1. Per the germline V gene, CDR1 is SGHNT and CDR2 is YENEEA. The CDR3 is 17 residues long. V shed 6 bases, J shed 5 bases, and the junction held 13 bases outside the gene matches. CDR3 in DNA: TGTGCCAGCAGTTTTGGGACCGGGACAGGGATAACCGGGGAGCTGTTTTTT. Translation: CASSFGTGTGITGELFF.

The V and J genes are TRBV11-2 and TRBJ2-7; TRBD1 aligns across 7 bases. The CDR3 runs to 16 residues. V was pared by 5 bases and J by 7 bases, with 17 bases of the junction left unmatched. The V gene's germline CDR1 is SGHAT and CDR2 FQNNGV. The CDR3 here is CASSPERGTVIQEQYF. The CDR3 DNA sequence: TGTGCCAGCAGCCCAGAAAGGGGGACAGTGATACAGGAGCAGTACTTC.

Remarks on this clone: A clone one base away is much larger, so this may be a read error. Other DNA sequences from this sample encode an identical CDR3 as well. V is TRBV6-1 and J is TRBJ1-3; D is uncertain. This CDR3 has 11 amino acids. Trimming shortened V by 5 bases and J by 3 bases, and 2 bases separated the two germline ends. Germline CDR1 is MNHNS and CDR2 is SASEGT. For the CDR3, the DNA is TGTGCCAGCAGTTTTGGAAACACCATATATTTT. It translates to CASSFGNTIYF.

This clone was detected only a few times. This chain uses TRBV11-2 with TRBJ2-1; a possible D gene is TRBD1 (5 bases). This CDR3 has 15 amino acids. Germline V lookup: CDR1 SGHAT, CDR2 FQNNGV. Trimming removed 0 bases at V and 12 bases at J, with 18 bases between. CDR3 DNA: TGTGCCAGCAGCTTAGATTCAAGGACACCCCTAGGGCAGTTCTTC. Translating gives CASSLDSRTPLGQFF.